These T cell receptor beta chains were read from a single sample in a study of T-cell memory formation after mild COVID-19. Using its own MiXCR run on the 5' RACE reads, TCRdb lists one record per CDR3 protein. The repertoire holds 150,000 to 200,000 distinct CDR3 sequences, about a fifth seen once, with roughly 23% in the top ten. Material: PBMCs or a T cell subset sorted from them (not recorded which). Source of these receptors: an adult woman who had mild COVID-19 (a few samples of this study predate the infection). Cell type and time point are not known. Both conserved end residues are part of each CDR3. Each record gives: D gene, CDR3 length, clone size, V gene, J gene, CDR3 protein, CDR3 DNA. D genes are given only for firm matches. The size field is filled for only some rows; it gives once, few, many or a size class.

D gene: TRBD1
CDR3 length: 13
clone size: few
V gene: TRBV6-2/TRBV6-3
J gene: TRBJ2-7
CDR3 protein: CASSRWTGGEQYF
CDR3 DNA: TGTGCCAGCAGCCGATGGACAGGGGGCGAGCAGTACTTC

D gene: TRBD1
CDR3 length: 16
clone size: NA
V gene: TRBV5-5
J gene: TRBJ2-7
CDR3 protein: CASSGYRDRGVYEQYF
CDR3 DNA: TGTGCCAGCAGCGGATACCGGGACAGGGGGGTCTACGAGCAGTACTTC

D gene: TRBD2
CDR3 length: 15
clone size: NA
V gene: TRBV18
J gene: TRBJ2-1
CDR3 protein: CASSPGLAPANEQFF
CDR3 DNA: TGTGCCAGCTCACCAGGACTAGCTCCTGCCAATGAGCAGTTCTTC

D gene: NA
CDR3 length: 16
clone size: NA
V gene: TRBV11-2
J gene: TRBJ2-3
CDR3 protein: CASSLVRVGSTDTQYF
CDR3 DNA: TGTGCCAGCAGCTTAGTCCGGGTTGGCAGCACAGATACGCAGTATTTT

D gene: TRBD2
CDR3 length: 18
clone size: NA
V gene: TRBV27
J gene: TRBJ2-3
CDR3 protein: CASSLIGTSGRGADTQYF
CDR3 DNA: TGTGCCAGCAGTTTAATAGGGACTAGCGGGAGAGGCGCAGATACGCAGTATTTT

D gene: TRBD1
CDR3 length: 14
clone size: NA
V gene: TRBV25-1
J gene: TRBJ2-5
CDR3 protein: CASSDGDREETQYF
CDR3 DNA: TGTGCCAGCAGTGACGGGGACAGGGAAGAGACCCAGTACTTC

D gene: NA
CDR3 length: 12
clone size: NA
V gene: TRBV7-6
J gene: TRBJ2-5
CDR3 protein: CASSTIQETQYF
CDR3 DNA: TGTGCCAGCAGCACGATCCAAGAGACCCAGTACTTC

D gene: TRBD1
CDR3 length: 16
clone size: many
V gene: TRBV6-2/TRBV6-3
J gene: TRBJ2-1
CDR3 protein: CASSPLGTGVHDEQFF
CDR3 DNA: TGTGCCAGCAGTCCCCTCGGGACAGGGGTTCACGATGAGCAGTTCTTC

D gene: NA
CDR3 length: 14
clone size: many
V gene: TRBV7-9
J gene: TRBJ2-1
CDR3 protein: CASSDIRLNNEQFF
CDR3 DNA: TGTGCCAGCAGCGATATCCGCCTCAACAATGAGCAGTTCTTC

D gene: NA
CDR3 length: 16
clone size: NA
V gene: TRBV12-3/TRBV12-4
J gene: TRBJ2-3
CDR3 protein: CASSPRAGRKADTQYF
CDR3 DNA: TGTGCCAGCAGTCCCCGGGCAGGGAGGAAAGCAGATACGCAGTATTTT

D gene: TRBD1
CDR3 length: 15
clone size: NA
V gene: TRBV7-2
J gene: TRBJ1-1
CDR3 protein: CASSLAQGTYTEAFF
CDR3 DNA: TGTGCCAGCAGCTTAGCACAGGGGACGTACACTGAAGCTTTCTTT

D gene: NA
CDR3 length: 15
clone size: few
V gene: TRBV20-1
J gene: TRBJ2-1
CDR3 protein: CSARDTGTSYNEQFF
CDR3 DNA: TGCAGTGCTAGAGATACCGGGACATCCTACAATGAGCAGTTCTTC

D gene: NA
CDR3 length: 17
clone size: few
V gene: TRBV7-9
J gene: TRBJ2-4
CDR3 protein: CASSSTPGSVAKNIQYF
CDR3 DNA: TGTGCCAGCAGCTCCACACCGGGGTCCGTAGCCAAAAACATTCAGTACTTC

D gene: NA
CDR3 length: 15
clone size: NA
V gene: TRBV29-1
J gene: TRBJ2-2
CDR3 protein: CSVVVAATNTGELFF
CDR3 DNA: TGCAGCGTTGTAGTGGCGGCTACGAACACCGGGGAGCTGTTTTTT

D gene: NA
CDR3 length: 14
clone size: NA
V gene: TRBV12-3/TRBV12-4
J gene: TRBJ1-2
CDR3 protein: CASSLDGTAYGYTF
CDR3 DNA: TGTGCCAGCAGTTTAGACGGGACGGCGTATGGCTACACCTTC

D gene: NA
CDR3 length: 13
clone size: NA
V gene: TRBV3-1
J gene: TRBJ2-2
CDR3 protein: CVTGASNTGELFF
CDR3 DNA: TGTGTTACGGGAGCCTCGAACACCGGGGAGCTGTTTTTT

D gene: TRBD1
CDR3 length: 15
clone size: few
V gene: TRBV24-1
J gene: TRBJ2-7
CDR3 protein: CATSDRTGGSYEQYF
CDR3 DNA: TGTGCCACCAGTGATCGGACAGGGGGATCCTACGAGCAGTACTTC

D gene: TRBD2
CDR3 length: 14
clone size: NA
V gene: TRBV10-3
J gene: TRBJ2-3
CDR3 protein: CAISDRGRGDTQYF
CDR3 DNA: TGTGCCATCAGTGATCGGGGGAGGGGCGATACGCAGTATTTT

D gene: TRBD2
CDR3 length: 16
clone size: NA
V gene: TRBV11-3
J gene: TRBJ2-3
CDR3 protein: CASSLRTSETTDTQYF
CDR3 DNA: TGTGCCAGCAGCTTAAGGACTAGCGAGACCACAGATACGCAGTATTTT

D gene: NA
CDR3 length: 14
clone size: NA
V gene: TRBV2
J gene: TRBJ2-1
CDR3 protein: CASSESGRFNEQFF
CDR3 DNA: TGTGCCAGCAGTGAATCTGGGCGGTTCAATGAGCAGTTCTTC